Shown below are 14 T cell receptor beta chains from a single sample sequenced in a study of T cell responses to AZD1222 COVID-19 vaccine. Here immunoSEQ multiplex PCR was the method, and the copy in TCRdb shows in-frame clones only, minus some. Seen here are about 56,000 clones, around 88% observed once, and the top ten hold 6.9%. Material: peripheral blood, obtained 28 days after the second AZD1222 dose. The receptors stem from an adult who received the AZD1222 COVID-19 vaccine.

This clone came up once. The genes are TRBV19 and TRBJ1-2; D is uncertain. V was trimmed by 6 bases and J by 4 bases, leaving 12 bases between them. The germline gives CDR1 LNHDA, CDR2 SQIVND (reference sequence). The CDR3 contains 13 residues. This CDR3 is CASRAGPIYGYTF. The CDR3 nucleotides are TGTGCCAGTAGGGCAGGCCCCATCTATGGCTACACCTTC.

The chain couples TRBV5-3 to TRBJ2-7; either TRBD1 or TRBD2 may supply D (5 bases each). TRBV5-3 is sorted into the ORF group, with uncertain function. V lost 4 bases and J 7 bases, leaving 24 bases between the germline ends. This CDR3 has 16 amino acids. This CDR3 is CARSQPRTGDQGEQYF. The CDR3 DNA reads as TGTGCCAGAAGCCAGCCTCGTACCGGGGACCAAGGAGAGCAGTACTTC.

J is TRBJ2-7 and V is TRBV7-6; a possible D gene is TRBD2 (6 bases). The V and J ends lost 3 bases and 2 bases respectively, with 14 bases between them. This CDR3 comprises 15 residues. Per germline, CDR1 SGHVS and CDR2 FNYEAQ. The CDR3 protein is CASSLGDSPAYEQYF. CDR3 sequence (DNA): TGTGCCAGCAGCTTGGGGGACTCCCCGGCCTACGAGCAGTACTTC.

J is TRBJ2-7 and V is TRBV28; possibly TRBD1 for D (5 bases). Looked up from germline, CDR1 is MDHEN and CDR2 is SYDVKM. V lost 4 bases and J lost 2, with 6 bases in between. There are 12 residues in the CDR3. The CDR3 here is CASSSTAYEQYF. For the CDR3, the DNA is TGTGCCAGCAGTTCGACAGCCTACGAGCAGTACTTC.

This clone has more than one count but fewer than ten. This chain links TRBV4-1 with TRBJ1-4, with D possibly being TRBD1 (6 bases). The CDR3 runs to 14 residues. Germline CDR1 is MGHRA and CDR2 is YSYEKL. With 3 bases removed from V and 8 bases from J, the gap between germline ends came to 13 bases. CDR3 nucleotides: TGCGCCAGCAGCCAGGGGGGCGCGGGCGAAAAACTGTTTTTT. Encoded protein: CASSQGGAGEKLFF.

The chain employs TRBV27 and TRBJ2-3; D might be TRBD2 (6 bases). Trimming took 4 bases from V and 6 from J, leaving 11 bases between them. The CDR3 spans 13 residues. Germline V gives CDR1 MNHEY, CDR2 SMNVEV (reference sequence). CDR3 protein: CASSWRAVDTQYF. The DNA of the CDR3 is TGTGCCAGCAGTTGGAGGGCCGTGGATACGCAGTATTTT.

The chain employs TRBV7-8 and TRBJ2-3; 8 positions agree with TRBD2. The trim removed 6 bases at V and 5 bases at J, leaving 1 base unmatched. Germline-derived CDR1 and CDR2 are SGHVS and FQNEAQ. CDR3 size: 12 residues. CDR3 nucleotides: TGTGCCAGCAGGACTAGCGAAGATACGCAGTATTTT. This gives the protein CASRTSEDTQYF.

As regards this clone: This sample includes further DNA sequences coding for the same CDR3. The V gene is TRBV28, the J gene TRBJ1-1; D remains unclear. Germline V gives CDR1 MDHEN, CDR2 SYDVKM. The CDR3 is 11 residues long. V shed 3 bases and J shed 4 bases, with 3 bases lying between them. The CDR3 here is CASSFFTEAFF. CDR3 DNA: TGTGCCAGCAGTTTTTTCACTGAAGCTTTCTTT. Using reference TRBV28 and TRBJ1-1 for the parts outside the CDR3, the full variable domain is DVKVTQSSRYLVKRTGEKVFLECVQDMDHENMFWYRQDPGLGLRLIYFSYDVKMKEKGDIPEGYSVSREKKERFSLILESASTNQTSMYLCASSFFTEAFFGQGTRLTVV.

The gene calls are TRBV6-5 and TRBJ1-1; D is unclear. Germline-derived CDR1 and CDR2 are MNHEY and SVGAGI. V was pared by 10 bases and J by 1 base, with 10 bases between. The CDR3 loop spans 12 amino acids. CDR3 coding DNA: TGTGCCACCCTGTTCGGGAACACTGAAGCTTTCTTT. Its protein product is CATLFGNTEAFF.

The chain has TRBV5-1 and TRBJ1-1; D perhaps matches TRBD1 (6 bases). Germline V lookup: CDR1 SGHRS, CDR2 YFSETQ. The CDR3 contains 14 residues. Deletions cut 4 bases from V and 5 bases from J, with 15 bases between. The CDR3 DNA is TGCGCCAGCAGCCGCCTGGGGGGGCAAACTGAAGCTTTCTTT. Translating gives CASSRLGGQTEAFF.

V gene TRBV9 combines with J gene TRBJ1-2; D is ambiguous. Germline V gives CDR1 SGDLS, CDR2 YYNGEE. CDR3 size: 15 residues. Between the trimmed V and J ends, which lost 4 bases and 2 bases, there was a span of 15 bases. As DNA, the CDR3 is TGTGCCAGCAGCCCCAGGTGGACGGCGAACTATGGCTACACCTTC. Translated, it gives CASSPRWTANYGYTF.

This sequence joins TRBV7-6 and TRBJ2-1; TRBD1 matches 11 bases. V gave up 8 bases and J gave up 8 bases; unmatched junction bases: 8. Germline V gene data show CDR1 as SGHVS and CDR2 as FNYEAQ. This CDR3 is 14 amino acids long. CDR3 nucleotide sequence: TGTGCCAGCCGGGAGGACAGGGGGCGGTATGAGCAGTTCTTC. This codes for CASREDRGRYEQFF.

V is TRBV5-5 and J is TRBJ2-5; D is possibly TRBD1 (5 bases). V was shortened by 1 base and J by 3 bases, with 10 bases between the two germline ends. Germline loops: CDR1 SGHKS, CDR2 YYEKEE (reference sequence). The CDR3 loop spans 14 amino acids. The CDR3 nucleotides read TGTGCCAGCAGCTTGTCAGGGTCGGAAGAGACCCAGTACTTC. This sequence encodes CASSLSGSEETQYF.

This clone was seen more than once but under ten times. This chain links TRBV7-6 with TRBJ2-3; 10 bases line up with TRBD2. Germline CDR1 SGHVS, CDR2 FNYEAQ. The CDR3 length is 18 residues. V was clipped by 1 base and J by 1 base; unmatched bases: 8. CDR3 region: CASSLDSLAGARTDTQYF. Written as DNA, the CDR3 is TGTGCCAGCAGCTTAGATAGTCTAGCGGGGGCCCGCACAGATACGCAGTATTTT.